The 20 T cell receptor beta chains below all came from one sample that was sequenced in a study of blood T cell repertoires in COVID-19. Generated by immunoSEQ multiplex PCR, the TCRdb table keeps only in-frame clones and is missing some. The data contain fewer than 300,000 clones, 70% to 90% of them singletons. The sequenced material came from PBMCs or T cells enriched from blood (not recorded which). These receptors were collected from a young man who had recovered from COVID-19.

This CDR3 reads CAWSDSVRGGRNTIYF. Here the CDR3 DNA reads TGTGCCTGGAGTGACTCAGTACGTGGCGGTCGAAACACCATATATTTT. V usage is TRBV30 and J usage is TRBJ1-3; no definite D call. The V end was cut by 1 base, the J end by 5 bases, with 18 bases between. Germline V lookup: CDR1 GTSNPN, CDR2 SVGIG (reference sequence). The CDR3 sequence is 16 residues long.

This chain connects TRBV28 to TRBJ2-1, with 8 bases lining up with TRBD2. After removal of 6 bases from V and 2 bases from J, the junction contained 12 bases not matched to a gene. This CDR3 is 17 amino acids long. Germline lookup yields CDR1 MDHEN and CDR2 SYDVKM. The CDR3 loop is CASSSGVAGMAYNEQFF. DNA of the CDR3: TGTGCCAGCAGCTCCGGGGTAGCGGGAATGGCCTACAATGAGCAGTTCTTC. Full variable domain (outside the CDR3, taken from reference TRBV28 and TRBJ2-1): DVKVTQSSRYLVKRTGEKVFLECVQDMDHENMFWYRQDPGLGLRLIYFSYDVKMKEKGDIPEGYSVSREKKERFSLILESASTNQTSMYLCASSSGVAGMAYNEQFFGPGTRLTVL.

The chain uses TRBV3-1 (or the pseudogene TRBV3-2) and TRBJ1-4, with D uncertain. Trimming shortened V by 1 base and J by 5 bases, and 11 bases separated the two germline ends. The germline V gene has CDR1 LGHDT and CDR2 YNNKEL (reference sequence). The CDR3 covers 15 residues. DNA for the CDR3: TGTGCCAGCAGCCAAGCCTCGACGGGAAATGAAAAACTGTTTTTT. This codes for CASSQASTGNEKLFF.

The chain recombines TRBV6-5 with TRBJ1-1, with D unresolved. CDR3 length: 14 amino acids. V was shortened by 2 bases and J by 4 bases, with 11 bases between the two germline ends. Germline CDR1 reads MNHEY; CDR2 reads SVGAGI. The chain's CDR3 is CASSYTEYSTEAFF. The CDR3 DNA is TGTGCCAGCAGTTACACTGAATACTCCACTGAAGCTTTCTTT.

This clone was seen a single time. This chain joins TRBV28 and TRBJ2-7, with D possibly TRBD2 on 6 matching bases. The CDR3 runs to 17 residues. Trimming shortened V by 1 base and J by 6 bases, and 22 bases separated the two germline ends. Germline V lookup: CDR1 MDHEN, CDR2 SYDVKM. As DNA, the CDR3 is TGTGCCAGCAGTTTATTGGGGGTCGGAGGGCAGGAGGTCGAGCAGTACTTC. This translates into CASSLLGVGGQEVEQYF.

DNA for the CDR3: TGTGCCAGCGGACAGGGGTTGTCAGAAAAACTGTTTTTT. This codes for CASGQGLSEKLFF. The chain recombines TRBV12-3 or TRBV12-4 with TRBJ1-4; TRBD1 agrees at 9 bases. The CDR3 has 13 residues. The ends lost 8 bases at V and 8 bases at J; junction bases unmatched: 6.

CDR3 nucleotides: TGTGCCAGCAGTCTCGCGGGGGCTCAGGGCTATGGCTACACCTTC. This codes for CASSLAGAQGYGYTF. This chain uses TRBV11-2 with TRBJ1-2; a possible D gene is TRBD1 (6 bases). Trimming cost V 6 bases and J 4 bases, with 18 bases left between them. There are 15 residues in the CDR3. In germline, CDR1 is SGHAT, CDR2 FQNNGV.

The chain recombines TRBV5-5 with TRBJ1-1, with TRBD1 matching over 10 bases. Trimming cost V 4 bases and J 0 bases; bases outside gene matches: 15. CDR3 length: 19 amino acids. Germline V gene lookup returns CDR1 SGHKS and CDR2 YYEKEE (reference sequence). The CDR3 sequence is CASSLYGTGAADMNTEAFF. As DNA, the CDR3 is TGTGCCAGCAGCCTGTACGGGACAGGGGCCGCCGATATGAACACTGAAGCTTTCTTT. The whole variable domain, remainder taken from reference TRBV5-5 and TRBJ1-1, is DAGVTQSPTHLIKTRGQQVTLRCSPISGHKSVSWYQQVLGQGPQFIFQYYEKEERGRGNFPDRFSARQFPNYSSELNVNALLLGDSALYLCASSLYGTGAADMNTEAFFGQGTRLTVV.

In nucleotides, the CDR3 is TGTGCCAGCAGCCAAGAACAGGCCTACAATGAGCAGTTCTTC. Translation: CASSQEQAYNEQFF. The chain employs TRBV4-2 and TRBJ2-1; possibly TRBD1 for D (5 bases). CDR1 and CDR2 from the germline V gene are LGHNA and YNFKEQ. This CDR3 has 14 amino acids. V shed 0 bases and J shed 2 bases, with 5 bases lying between them.

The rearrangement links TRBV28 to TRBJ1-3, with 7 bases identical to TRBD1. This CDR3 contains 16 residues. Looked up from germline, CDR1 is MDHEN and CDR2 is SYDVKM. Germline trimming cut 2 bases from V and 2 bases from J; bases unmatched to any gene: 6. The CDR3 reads CASSLEGAMAGNTIYF. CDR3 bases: TGTGCCAGCAGTTTAGAGGGGGCAATGGCTGGAAACACCATATATTTT.

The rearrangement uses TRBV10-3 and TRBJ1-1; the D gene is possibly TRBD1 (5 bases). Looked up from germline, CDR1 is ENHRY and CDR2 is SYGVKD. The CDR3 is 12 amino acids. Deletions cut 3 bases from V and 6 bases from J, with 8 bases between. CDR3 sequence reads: CAISEMGPEAFF. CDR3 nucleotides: TGTGCCATCAGTGAAATGGGGCCTGAAGCTTTCTTT.

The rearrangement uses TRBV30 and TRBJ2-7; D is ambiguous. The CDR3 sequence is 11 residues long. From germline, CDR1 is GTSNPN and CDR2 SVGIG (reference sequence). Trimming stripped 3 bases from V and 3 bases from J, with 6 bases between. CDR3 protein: CAWSDSYEQYF. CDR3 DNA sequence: TGTGCCTGGAGCGATAGCTACGAGCAGTACTTC.

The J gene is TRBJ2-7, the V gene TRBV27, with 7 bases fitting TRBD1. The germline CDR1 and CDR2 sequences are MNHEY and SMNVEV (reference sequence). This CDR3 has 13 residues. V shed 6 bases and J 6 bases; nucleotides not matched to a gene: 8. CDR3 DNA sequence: TGTGCCAGCAGACCCGGACAGGTTTTCGAGCAGTACTTC. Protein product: CASRPGQVFEQYF.

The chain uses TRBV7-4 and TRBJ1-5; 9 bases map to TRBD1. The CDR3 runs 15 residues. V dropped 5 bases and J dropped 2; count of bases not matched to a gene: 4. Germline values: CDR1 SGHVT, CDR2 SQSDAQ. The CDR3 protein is CASSPRDRGNQPQHF. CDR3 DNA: TGTGCCAGCAGCCCGAGGGACAGGGGCAATCAGCCCCAGCATTTT.

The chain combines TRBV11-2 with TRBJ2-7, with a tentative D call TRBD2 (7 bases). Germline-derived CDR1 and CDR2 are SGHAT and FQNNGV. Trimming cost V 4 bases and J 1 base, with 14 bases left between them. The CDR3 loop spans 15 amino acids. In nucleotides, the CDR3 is TGTGCCAGCAGCTCCAGTGGGGGGGCGTCCTACGAGCAGTACTTC. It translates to CASSSSGGASYEQYF.

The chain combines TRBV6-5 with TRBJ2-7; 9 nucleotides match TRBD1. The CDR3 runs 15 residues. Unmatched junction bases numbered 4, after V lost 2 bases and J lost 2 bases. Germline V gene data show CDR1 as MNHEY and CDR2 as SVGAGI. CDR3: CASSYLGTGPYEQYF. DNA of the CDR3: TGTGCCAGCAGTTACCTGGGGACAGGGCCCTACGAGCAGTACTTC.

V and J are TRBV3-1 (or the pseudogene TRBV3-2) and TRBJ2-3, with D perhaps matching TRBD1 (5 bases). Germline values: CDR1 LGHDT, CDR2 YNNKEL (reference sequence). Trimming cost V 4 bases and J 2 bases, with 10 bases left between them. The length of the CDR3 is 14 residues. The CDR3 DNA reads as TGTGCCAGCAGCCGGGAAGGGGACACAGATACGCAGTATTTT. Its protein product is CASSREGDTDTQYF.

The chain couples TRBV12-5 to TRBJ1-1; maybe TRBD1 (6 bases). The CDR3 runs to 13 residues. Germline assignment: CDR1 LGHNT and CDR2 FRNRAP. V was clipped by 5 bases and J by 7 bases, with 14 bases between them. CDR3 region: CASGPDTGNEAFF. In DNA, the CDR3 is TGTGCTAGTGGTCCAGATACAGGGAATGAAGCTTTCTTT.

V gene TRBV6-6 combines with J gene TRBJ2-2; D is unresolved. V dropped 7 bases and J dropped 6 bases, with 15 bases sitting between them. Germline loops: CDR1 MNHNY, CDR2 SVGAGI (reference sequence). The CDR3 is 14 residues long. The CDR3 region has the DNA TGTGCCAGCATTAGATCCGGCGAGGCCGGGGAGCTGTTTTTT. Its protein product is CASIRSGEAGELFF.

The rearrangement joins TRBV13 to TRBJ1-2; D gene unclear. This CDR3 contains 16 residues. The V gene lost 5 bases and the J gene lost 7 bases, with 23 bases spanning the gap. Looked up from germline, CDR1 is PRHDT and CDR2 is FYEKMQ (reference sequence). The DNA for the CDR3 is TGTGCCAGCAGCCCCGAGGTGGGGAGGCGAGGAAGTGGCTACACCTTC. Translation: CASSPEVGRRGSGYTF.